Shown below are 20 T cell receptor beta chains from a single sample sequenced in a study of cytomegalovirus exposure and HLA in healthy donors. PCR involved 60 Vbeta and 13 Jbeta primers. Profiled with immunoSEQ multiplex PCR; TCRdb holds only in-frame clones, not every one. The sample lists tens of thousands of clones, around 73% occurring once. Specimen: PBMCs. Every receptor here comes from a woman younger than 45 in good health and CMV-seronegative.

This clone was picked up many times. This sequence joins TRBV7-6 and TRBJ2-2; D possibly corresponds to TRBD2 (6 bases). V lost 5 bases, J lost 9 bases, and 13 bases lay in between. CDR3 length: 13 residues. CDR1 is SGHVS, CDR2 FNYEAQ, per germline. CDR3 sequence reads: CASSPGLARELFF. CDR3 sequence (DNA): TGTGCCAGCAGCCCGGGACTCGCCCGGGAGCTGTTTTTT.

The chain employs TRBV2 and TRBJ2-5; TRBD1 matches at 8 bases. The junction had 6 bases not matched to a gene; V was cut back by 8 bases and J by 4 bases. This CDR3 has 13 amino acids. In germline, CDR1 is SNHLY, CDR2 FYNNEI. CDR3 sequence (DNA): TGTGCCAGCGGCAGGGGGCATAGAGAGACCCAGTACTTC. Its protein is CASGRGHRETQYF.

This clone was found once. V and J are TRBV7-7 and TRBJ2-2; the D gene is possibly TRBD1 (5 bases). Germline values: CDR1 SSHAT, CDR2 FNYEAQ (reference sequence). This CDR3 has 16 residues. Trimming stripped 6 bases from V and 0 bases from J, with 14 bases between. CDR3 sequence (DNA): TGTGCCAGCAGTTTGAAGACAGCCTCGAACACCGGGGAGCTGTTTTTT. Protein: CASSLKTASNTGELFF.

The chain has TRBV18 and TRBJ1-1; D gene ambiguous. In germline, CDR1 is KGHSH, CDR2 LQKENI. Trimming took off 0 bases at V and 0 bases at J, with 5 bases between the two ends. The CDR3 is 14 amino acids. CDR3 in amino acids: CASSPPALNTEAFF. CDR3 sequence (DNA): TGTGCCAGCTCACCACCAGCCCTGAACACTGAAGCTTTCTTT.

CDR3 protein: CASSVAPQGYDGGYTF. The CDR3, as DNA: TGTGCCAGCAGCGTAGCCCCACAGGGGTACGACGGTGGCTACACCTTC. The chain carries TRBV9 and TRBJ1-2; 7 nucleotides match TRBD1. V gave up 0 bases and J gave up 7 bases; unmatched junction bases: 12. Germline assignment: CDR1 SGDLS and CDR2 YYNGEE. CDR3 length equals 16 residues.

The chain is built from TRBV5-1 and TRBJ2-7; TRBD1 matches at 8 bases. Per germline, CDR1 SGHRS and CDR2 YFSETQ. Losses at the gene ends were 3 bases for V and 0 bases for J; bases not matched to a gene: 2. The CDR3 spans 14 residues. The CDR3 spells CASSSGQGSYEQYF. In DNA form, the CDR3 reads TGCGCCAGCAGCTCCGGACAGGGCTCCTACGAGCAGTACTTC.

The V and J genes are TRBV27 and TRBJ1-2, with D maybe TRBD1 (6 bases). Trimming removed 6 bases at V and 8 bases at J, with 19 bases between. The CDR3 extends over 14 amino acids. The germline V gene has CDR1 MNHEY and CDR2 SMNVEV (reference sequence). The CDR3 DNA sequence: TGTGCCAGCAGGTTGACAGGAGCAAACGGAGGCTACACCTTC. Its translation is CASRLTGANGGYTF.

The chain uses TRBV7-7 and TRBJ2-5, with D possibly matching TRBD1 (5 bases). The germline CDR1 and CDR2 sequences are SSHAT and FNYEAQ (reference sequence). This CDR3 spans 14 amino acids. V gave up 3 bases and J gave up 3 bases, with 11 bases separating them. The CDR3 sequence: CASSFTQEKETQYF. The CDR3 DNA reads as TGTGCCAGCAGCTTCACACAGGAAAAAGAGACCCAGTACTTC.

The CDR3 spells CSALGGYNEQFF. The DNA of the CDR3 is TGCAGCGCCCTAGGTGGTTACAATGAGCAGTTCTTC. The V and J genes are TRBV29-1 and TRBJ2-1, with D uncertain. The V end was cut by 7 bases, the J end by 4 bases, with 11 bases between. Germline V gene lookup returns CDR1 SQVTM and CDR2 ANQGSEA. This CDR3 comprises 12 residues.

The chain has TRBV6-5 and TRBJ1-1; D is perhaps TRBD1 (5 bases). The CDR3 is 13 amino acids. Germline V CDR1 and CDR2: MNHEY, SVGAGI. Trimming cost V 7 bases and J 1 base, with 10 bases left between them. Here the CDR3 reads CASIRQGNTEAFF. The CDR3 DNA is TGTGCCAGCATCAGGCAGGGGAACACTGAAGCTTTCTTT.

The chain has TRBV7-7 and TRBJ2-2; D may be TRBD1 (6 bases). V was clipped by 1 base and J by 3 bases, with 9 bases between them. This CDR3 is 15 amino acids long. The germline CDR1 and CDR2 sequences are SSHAT and FNYEAQ (reference sequence). The CDR3, as DNA: TGTGCCAGCAGCTTAGACAGGGTCGACACCGGGGAGCTGTTTTTT. It yields the protein CASSLDRVDTGELFF.

The rearrangement joins TRBV9 to TRBJ2-1, with 7 bases identical to TRBD2. This CDR3 comprises 15 residues. CDR1 and CDR2 (germline): SGDLS, YYNGEE. The ends lost 4 bases at V and 8 bases at J; junction bases unmatched: 12. For the CDR3, the DNA is TGTGCCAGCAGCCCCGTGGGGGGGAGGGTGGATGAGCAGTTCTTC. It specifies CASSPVGGRVDEQFF. Full variable domain (remainder filled in from reference TRBV9 and TRBJ2-1): DSGVTQTPKHLITATGQRVTLRCSPRSGDLSVYWYQQSLDQGLQFLIQYYNGEERAKGNILERFSAQQFPDLHSELNLSSLELGDSALYFCASSPVGGRVDEQFFGPGTRLTVL.

V and J are TRBV4-1 and TRBJ2-7; TRBD1 aligns across 8 bases. Germline CDR1 is MGHRA and CDR2 is YSYEKL. The CDR3 totals 14 residues. Germline trimming cut 0 bases from V and 3 bases from J; bases unmatched to any gene: 1. CDR3 protein: CASSQETGDYEQYF. The CDR3 nucleotides are TGCGCCAGCAGCCAAGAGACAGGGGACTACGAGCAGTACTTC.

The rearrangement uses TRBV7-9 and TRBJ1-1; D unresolved. Germline assignment: CDR1 SEHNR and CDR2 FQNEAQ (reference sequence). CDR3 length: 15 residues. V was clipped by 1 base and J by 4 bases, with 13 bases between them. The chain's CDR3 is CASSLVIGGSTEAFF. For the CDR3, the DNA is TGTGCCAGCAGCTTAGTGATCGGCGGTAGCACTGAAGCTTTCTTT. The whole variable domain, filled in from reference TRBV7-9 and TRBJ1-1, reads DTGVSQNPRHKITKRGQNVTFRCDPISEHNRLYWYRQTLGQGPEFLTYFQNEAQLEKSRLLSDRFSAERPKGSFSTLEIQRTEQGDSAMYLCASSLVIGGSTEAFFGQGTRLTVV.

The rearrangement uses TRBV30 and TRBJ1-1; TRBD1 aligns across 9 bases. Germline CDR1 reads GTSNPN; CDR2 reads SVGIG (reference sequence). The CDR3 spans 13 residues. Trimming cost V 1 base and J 9 bases; bases outside gene matches: 6. The CDR3 here is CAWSATGTGQAFF. CDR3 nucleotide sequence: TGTGCCTGGAGTGCCACGGGGACAGGGCAAGCTTTCTTT.

This chain uses TRBV29-1 with TRBJ1-2; 7 bases match TRBD1. Germline V gene data show CDR1 as SQVTM and CDR2 as ANQGSEA. V was pared by 6 bases and J by 4 bases, with 2 bases of the junction left unmatched. This CDR3 is built from 11 residues. The CDR3 coding sequence is TGCAGCGTACAGGGGAGCTATGGCTACACCTTC. This sequence encodes CSVQGSYGYTF. Drawing the rest from reference TRBV29-1 and TRBJ1-2, the complete variable domain is SAVISQKPSRDICQRGTSLTIQCQVDSQVTMMFWYRQQPGQSLTLIATANQGSEATYESGFVIDKFPISRPNLTFSTLTVSNMSPEDSSIYLCSVQGSYGYTFGSGTRLTVV.

This chain joins TRBV7-2 and TRBJ2-3; D unclear. Germline assignment: CDR1 SGHTA and CDR2 FQGNSA. Trimming left V 5 bases short and J 4 bases short, with 7 bases between. The CDR3 is made up of 12 amino acids. In nucleotides, the CDR3 is TGTGCCAGCAGCACCTATGCAGATACGCAGTATTTT. It yields the protein CASSTYADTQYF.

In this sample, this clone turned up once. The V call is TRBV7-3, the J call TRBJ2-3, with 11 bases lining up with TRBD2. CDR3 length: 15 residues. Germline CDR1 is SGHTA and CDR2 is FQGTGA. J lost 4 bases, V lost 7 bases, and 7 bases had no gene match. CDR3 residues: CASIISGRDADTQYF. CDR3 coding DNA: TGTGCCAGCATCATTAGCGGGAGGGACGCAGATACGCAGTATTTT.

The gene calls are TRBV9 and TRBJ1-1; 7 bases are a match to TRBD1. The ends lost 0 bases at V and 0 bases at J; junction bases unmatched: 8. The germline CDR1 and CDR2 sequences are SGDLS and YYNGEE. The CDR3 spans 17 residues. The CDR3 protein is CASSVDGPGGMNTEAFF. The CDR3 DNA is TGTGCCAGCAGCGTAGATGGTCCAGGGGGGATGAACACTGAAGCTTTCTTT.

The V gene is TRBV5-1, the J gene TRBJ1-4; a weak D match, TRBD1 (6 bases). Germline assignment: CDR1 SGHRS and CDR2 YFSETQ. The V end lost 1 base, the J end lost 2 bases, and 12 bases lay between the germline ends. The CDR3 extends over 16 amino acids. This CDR3 is CASSLLGGTTNEKLFF. The CDR3 bases are TGCGCCAGCAGCTTGCTAGGGGGTACGACTAATGAAAAACTGTTTTTT.